The rows below give T cell receptor beta chains drawn from one sample of a study of T cells in Graves' hyperthyroidism and ophthalmopathy. Via MiXCR, TCRdb re-called the multiplex PCR reads, giving one row per CDR3 protein. This table holds some 770,000 distinct CDR3 sequences, roughly 15% found once. What was sequenced was blood. All receptors come from a man aged 18 to 29 with Graves' hyperthyroidism. CDR3s include the opening cysteine and the closing phenylalanine or tryptophan. A D gene is named only where the DNA matches it firmly. The size entry is marked missing in some rows and otherwise reads once, few, many or a size class.

D: TRBD2; V: TRBV5-4; size: -; J: TRBJ2-5; DNA: TGTGCCAGCAGCTTGGGGGGTAGCGGGAGACAAGAGACCCAGTACTTC; CDR3: CASSLGGSGRQETQYF
D: -; V: TRBV28; size: many; J: TRBJ1-5; DNA: TGTGCCAGCAGTAAAGGTGCTGGTTGGAGCAATCAGCCCCAGCATTTT; CDR3: CASSKGAGWSNQPQHF
D: -; V: TRBV20-1; size: few; J: TRBJ2-7; DNA: TGCAGTGCTAGAGAGTGGGGAAACGGGCAGTACTTC; CDR3: CSAREWGNGQYF
D: TRBD1; V: TRBV6-1; size: few; J: TRBJ1-1; DNA: TGTGCCAGCAGTGAATGGGGACAGGGCGCTGAAGCTTTCTTT; CDR3: CASSEWGQGAEAFF
D: TRBD2; V: TRBV7-9; size: many; J: TRBJ2-3; DNA: TGTGCCAGCAGCTTAGCCATAGCGGGAGTGGGCACAGATACGCAGTATTTT; CDR3: CASSLAIAGVGTDTQYF
D: -; V: TRBV4-1; size: -; J: TRBJ2-1; DNA: TGCGCCAGCAGCCAAGTTGGGCGACTCAATGAGCAGTTCTTC; CDR3: CASSQVGRLNEQFF
D: TRBD2; V: TRBV7-9; size: many; J: TRBJ2-3; DNA: TGTGCCAGCAGCCCACCGGGACTAGCGGGCGTAGCAGATACGCAGTATTTT; CDR3: CASSPPGLAGVADTQYF
D: -; V: TRBV18; size: many; J: TRBJ2-7; DNA: TGTGCCAGCTCACCACTTTCCCAGGGAAGGGGGGAGCAGTACTTC; CDR3: CASSPLSQGRGEQYF
D: -; V: TRBV4-1; size: -; J: TRBJ2-1; DNA: TGCGCCAGCAGCCCGTTAATCTGGGGCAATGAGCAGTTCTTC; CDR3: CASSPLIWGNEQFF
D: -; V: TRBV7-2; size: many; J: TRBJ2-3; DNA: TGTGCCAGCAGCTTAGACTACCACAGCACAGATACGCAGTATTTT; CDR3: CASSLDYHSTDTQYF
D: -; V: TRBV9; size: -; J: TRBJ2-7; DNA: TGTGCCAGCAGCATCGGACAGCCGACCTACGAGCAGTACTTC; CDR3: CASSIGQPTYEQYF
D: -; V: TRBV29-1; size: few; J: TRBJ2-3; DNA: TGCAGCGTTGAAGGGGACAAGTGGAAACGCACAGATACGCAGTATTTT; CDR3: CSVEGDKWKRTDTQYF
D: -; V: TRBV9; size: -; J: TRBJ1-1; DNA: TGTGCCAGCAGCACCGGTGGAGGGGCTATCACTGAAGCTTTCTTT; CDR3: CASSTGGGAITEAFF
D: TRBD1; V: TRBV6-2/TRBV6-3; size: -; J: TRBJ1-2; DNA: TGTGCCAGCAGTTACGGGACAGGCCGTAACTATGGCTACACCTTC; CDR3: CASSYGTGRNYGYTF
D: TRBD1; V: TRBV5-1; size: -; J: TRBJ1-1; DNA: TGCGCCAGCACCCCGTACGGGACAGCATCTTCTCTGAACACTGAAGCTTTCTTT; CDR3: CASTPYGTASSLNTEAFF
D: TRBD2; V: TRBV6-1; size: -; J: TRBJ2-2; DNA: TGTGCCAGCAGCGGTTCTAGCGGGAGCTCAGCCGGGGAGCTGTTTTTT; CDR3: CASSGSSGSSAGELFF
D: -; V: TRBV5-5; size: many; J: TRBJ1-5; DNA: TGTGCCAGCAGCCTAGAGGGGTATCAGCCCCAGCATTTT; CDR3: CASSLEGYQPQHF
D: -; V: TRBV28; size: few; J: TRBJ2-7; DNA: TGTGCCAGCAGTACCCAGGGGACCGAGCAGTACTTC; CDR3: CASSTQGTEQYF
D: -; V: TRBV7-8; size: -; J: TRBJ2-7; DNA: TGTGCCAGCAGCTTAGGTCCCTCGCTGGGGTTAAGCTCCTACGAGCAGTACTTC; CDR3: CASSLGPSLGLSSYEQYF
D: TRBD2; V: TRBV12-3/TRBV12-4; size: many; J: TRBJ2-1; DNA: TGTGCCAGCAGTTTAGGGACTAGCGGGAGGGGTTACAATGAGCAGTTCTTC; CDR3: CASSLGTSGRGYNEQFF
D: TRBD2; V: TRBV6-1; size: many; J: TRBJ2-7; DNA: TGTGCCAGCACCGTAGCGGGAGCTCCGGACGAGCAGTACTTC; CDR3: CASTVAGAPDEQYF
D: TRBD2; V: TRBV20-1; size: many; J: TRBJ2-3; DNA: TGCAGTGCTCGGCGGGAGTCTGATACGCAGTATTTT; CDR3: CSARRESDTQYF
D: -; V: TRBV5-6; size: -; J: TRBJ2-3; DNA: TGTGCCAGCAGCCCTTGGAGGAGCACAGATACGCAGTATTTT; CDR3: CASSPWRSTDTQYF
D: TRBD1; V: TRBV10-3; size: -; J: TRBJ2-7; DNA: TGTGCCATCAGTGCCCAGGGGGCAGGCTCCTACGAGCAGTACTTC; CDR3: CAISAQGAGSYEQYF
D: -; V: TRBV7-8; size: few; J: TRBJ2-1; DNA: TGTGCCAGCAGCTTAGGACCGATTCGGTCAGAGCAGTTCTTC; CDR3: CASSLGPIRSEQFF
D: TRBD2; V: TRBV20-1; size: -; J: TRBJ2-7; DNA: TGCAGTGCTAGAGATACGGCTAGCGGGAGAACCTCCTACGAGCAGTACTTC; CDR3: CSARDTASGRTSYEQYF
D: TRBD2; V: TRBV29-1; size: many; J: TRBJ2-1; DNA: TGCAGCGCCGGCGGACCCAGCGGGAGGCCCTACAATGAGCAGTTCTTC; CDR3: CSAGGPSGRPYNEQFF
D: TRBD2; V: TRBV5-1; size: few; J: TRBJ2-7; DNA: TGCGCCAGCAGCTTACCGGGACTAGACTTCGAGCAGTACTTC; CDR3: CASSLPGLDFEQYF
D: -; V: TRBV28; size: once; J: TRBJ1-2; DNA: TGTGCCAGCAGCCCCCCAGGGTCTGGCTACACCTTC; CDR3: CASSPPGSGYTF
D: -; V: TRBV12-5; size: many; J: TRBJ2-5; DNA: TGTGCTAGTGGTTCCGCTCGACAGTTCCAAGAGACCCAGTACTTC; CDR3: CASGSARQFQETQYF
D: -; V: TRBV28; size: few; J: TRBJ2-1; DNA: TGTGCCAGCAATCAGGGGCGGGATGAGCAGTTCTTC; CDR3: CASNQGRDEQFF
D: -; V: TRBV27; size: few; J: TRBJ2-3; DNA: TGTGCCAGCAGTTCCCCCCATATCGGCACAGATACGCAGTATTTT; CDR3: CASSSPHIGTDTQYF
D: -; V: TRBV5-4; size: few; J: TRBJ1-1; DNA: TGTGCCAGCAGCTTGGGCAGGTACAACACTGAAGCTTTCTTT; CDR3: CASSLGRYNTEAFF
D: TRBD1; V: TRBV27; size: -; J: TRBJ1-5; DNA: TGTGCCAGCAGTCAGCAGGGACAGCTTAATCAGCCCCAGCATTTT; CDR3: CASSQQGQLNQPQHF
D: -; V: TRBV11-2; size: many; J: TRBJ1-1; DNA: TGTGCCAGCAGCTCTGTCAGGGGCCGTGGGACTGAAGCTTTCTTT; CDR3: CASSSVRGRGTEAFF
D: -; V: TRBV27; size: -; J: TRBJ2-1; DNA: TGTGCCAGCAGAACATCACCTAATGCCTACAATGAGCAGTTCTTC; CDR3: CASRTSPNAYNEQFF
D: -; V: TRBV5-6; size: few; J: TRBJ2-2; DNA: TGTGCCAGCAGCTCCTTGAGTGGAGCGACGAACACCGGGGAGCTGTTTTTT; CDR3: CASSSLSGATNTGELFF
D: TRBD2; V: TRBV10-3; size: -; J: TRBJ2-7; DNA: TGTGCCATCAGTGAGCGGGAGGTTTACGAGCAGTACTTC; CDR3: CAISEREVYEQYF
D: -; V: TRBV3-1; size: few; J: TRBJ1-2; DNA: TGTGCCAGCAGCCGGTCGGGACCTGGGGGACGCTACACCTTC; CDR3: CASSRSGPGGRYTF
D: -; V: TRBV18; size: few; J: TRBJ2-5; DNA: TGTGCCAGCTCAGGGGACCGCGAGACCCAGTACTTC; CDR3: CASSGDRETQYF
D: TRBD1; V: TRBV27; size: many; J: TRBJ1-3; DNA: TGTGCCAGCAGTCTACAGGGGATTGCCGGAAACACCATATATTTT; CDR3: CASSLQGIAGNTIYF
D: TRBD1; V: TRBV6-6; size: many; J: TRBJ2-3; DNA: TGTGCCAGCAGTTACACAGGGGGTCTCACAGATACGCAGTATTTT; CDR3: CASSYTGGLTDTQYF
D: TRBD2; V: TRBV2; size: many; J: TRBJ2-7; DNA: TGTGCCAGCAGTGAAGGACTAGCGGGACCCTCGCAGTACTTC; CDR3: CASSEGLAGPSQYF
D: TRBD2; V: TRBV2; size: many; J: TRBJ2-5; DNA: TGTGCCACTCGGGGGGGGACTAGCGGGAAAGAGACCCAGTACTTC; CDR3: CATRGGTSGKETQYF
D: -; V: TRBV7-2; size: many; J: TRBJ2-7; DNA: TGTGCCAGCAGCTCTGGGAGGTGGGTACACGAGCAGTACTTC; CDR3: CASSSGRWVHEQYF
D: -; V: TRBV10-3; size: -; J: TRBJ2-1; DNA: TGTGCCATCAGTCGCCCTCCCGTAGAAGGCAATGAGCAGTTCTTC; CDR3: CAISRPPVEGNEQFF
D: TRBD2; V: TRBV7-8; size: few; J: TRBJ2-5; DNA: TGTGCCAGCGGAGGACAGGGGAGACTAGCGGGAGAGCTGGAGACCCAGTACTTC; CDR3: CASGGQGRLAGELETQYF
D: -; V: TRBV14; size: -; J: TRBJ2-5; DNA: TGTGCCAGCAGCCAAGAGATCGGGAGAGAGGAGACCCAGTACTTC; CDR3: CASSQEIGREETQYF
D: TRBD2; V: TRBV5-1; size: -; J: TRBJ2-4; DNA: TGCGCCAGCAGCTTCCGGGGGGGAGACATTCAGTACTTC; CDR3: CASSFRGGDIQYF
D: -; V: TRBV10-3; size: many; J: TRBJ1-2; DNA: TGTGCCATCAGTGAGTCGAGAGGGAAGGATGGCTACACCTTC; CDR3: CAISESRGKDGYTF
D: -; V: TRBV27; size: many; J: TRBJ2-3; DNA: TGTGCCAGCAGCGGGTTGGGGTTGGGCCCAGATACGCAGTATTTT; CDR3: CASSGLGLGPDTQYF
D: -; V: TRBV10-3; size: many; J: TRBJ2-3; DNA: TGTGCCATCAGTGACGAGGGGGGCGCAGATACGCAGTATTTT; CDR3: CAISDEGGADTQYF
D: TRBD1; V: TRBV28; size: -; J: TRBJ1-2; DNA: TGTGCCAGCAGCACCAGGGGGCCGTCTGGCTACACCTTC; CDR3: CASSTRGPSGYTF
D: -; V: TRBV30; size: many; J: TRBJ2-7; DNA: TGTGCCGGGGACCTAACCTCTTTATCCGAGCAGTACTTC; CDR3: CAGDLTSLSEQYF
D: -; V: TRBV7-8; size: many; J: TRBJ1-2; DNA: TGTGCCAGCAGCTCCTACTATGGCTACACCTTC; CDR3: CASSSYYGYTF